The present T cell receptor (beta chain) was sequenced within a study of shared clonotypes between healthy human individuals. Sorted-subset replicate PCRs used 200 ng of genomic DNA. This amount corresponded to some 32,000 T cell genomes. TCRdb's table, derived via immunoSEQ multiplex PCR, lists solely in-frame clones and lacks some. The sample comprises about 1.1 million clones, around 77% of which are singletons, and almost 0.9% rests with the top ten. Sequenced material: memory CD4+ T cells from PBMCs. Regarding subset: CD45RA-negative fraction. The TCR originated in a man between 18 and 29 years old in good health. Some clones in this sample may be carry-over from other donors' samples.

The CDR3, as DNA: TGTGCCAGCATATCACAGGGGTTAGGCACTGAAGCTTTCTTT. Protein product: CASISQGLGTEAFF. The gene calls are TRBV28 and TRBJ1-1; TRBD1 matches 7 bases. In germline, CDR1 is MDHEN, CDR2 SYDVKM. The CDR3 is 14 amino acids. V gave up 7 bases and J gave up 4 bases; unmatched junction bases: 9.